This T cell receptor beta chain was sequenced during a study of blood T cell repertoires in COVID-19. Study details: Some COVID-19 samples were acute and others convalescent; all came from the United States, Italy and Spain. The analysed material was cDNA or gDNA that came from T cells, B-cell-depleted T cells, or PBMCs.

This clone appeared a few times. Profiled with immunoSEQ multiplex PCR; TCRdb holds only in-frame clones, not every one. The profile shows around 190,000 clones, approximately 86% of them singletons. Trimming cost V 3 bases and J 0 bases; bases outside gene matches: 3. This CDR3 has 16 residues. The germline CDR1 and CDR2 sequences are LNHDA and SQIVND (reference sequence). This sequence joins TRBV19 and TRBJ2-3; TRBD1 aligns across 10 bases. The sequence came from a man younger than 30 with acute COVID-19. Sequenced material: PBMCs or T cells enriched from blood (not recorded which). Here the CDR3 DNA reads TGTGCCAGTAGTATGACAGGGGGCAGGAGCACAGATACGCAGTATTTT. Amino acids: CASSMTGGRSTDTQYF.